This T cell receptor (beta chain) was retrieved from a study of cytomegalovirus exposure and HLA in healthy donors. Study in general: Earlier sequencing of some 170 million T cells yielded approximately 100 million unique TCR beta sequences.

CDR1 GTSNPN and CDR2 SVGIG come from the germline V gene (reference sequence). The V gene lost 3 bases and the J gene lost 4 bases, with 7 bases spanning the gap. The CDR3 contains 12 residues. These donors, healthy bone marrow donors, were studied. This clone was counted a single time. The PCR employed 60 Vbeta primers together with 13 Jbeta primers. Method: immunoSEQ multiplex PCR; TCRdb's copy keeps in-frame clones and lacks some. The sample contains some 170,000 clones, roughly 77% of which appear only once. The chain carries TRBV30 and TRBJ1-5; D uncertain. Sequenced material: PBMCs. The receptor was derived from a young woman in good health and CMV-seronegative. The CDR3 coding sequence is TGTGCCTGGAGCCCCAAAAATCAGCCCCAGCATTTT. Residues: CAWSPKNQPQHF.